Listed here are 31 T cell receptor beta chains from one sample, sequenced in a study of T-cell reconstitution after alpha-beta-depleted transplantation in children. Unique molecular identifiers were incorporated during preparation of the TCRbeta library. Using its own MiXCR run on the PCR reads, TCRdb lists one record per CDR3 protein. The sample contains about 540,000 distinct CDR3 sequences, about a sixth of which appear only once. The sequenced sample was PBMCs from the stem cell graft donor, obtained from the stem cell graft. The receptors here all came from a human donor who donated a stem cell graft to a child with acute lymphoblastic leukemia.

This clonotype showed up just a few times. The chain joins TRBV12-3 or TRBV12-4 to TRBJ2-3; 7 bases match TRBD2. Trimming at V came to 8 bases and at J to 0 bases, leaving 8 bases not matched to a gene. This CDR3 is 15 amino acids long. The CDR3 DNA reads TGTGCCAGCTCGATAGCGGGCTCTAGCACAGATACGCAGTATTTT. Translated: CASSIAGSSTDTQYF.

V usage is TRBV7-2 and J usage is TRBJ2-3, with 8 bases identical to TRBD2. The CDR3 length is 17 residues. Germline loops: CDR1 SGHTA, CDR2 FQGNSA. Losses at the gene ends were 5 bases for V and 2 bases for J; bases not matched to a gene: 12. CDR3: CASSPRGSGAPTDTQYF. The CDR3 DNA reads as TGTGCCAGCAGCCCCCGAGGTAGCGGGGCCCCCACAGATACGCAGTATTTT.

In this sample, this clonotype turned up a few times. The rearrangement uses TRBV5-1 and TRBJ2-7; D might be TRBD1 (5 bases). V lost 4 bases and J lost 4, with 15 bases in between. Germline CDR1 is SGHRS and CDR2 is YFSETQ. The CDR3 has 14 residues. CDR3 residues: CASSRGTTGYEQYF. The DNA for the CDR3 is TGCGCCAGCAGCAGGGGTACGACGGGTTACGAGCAGTACTTC.

This rearrangement joins TRBV14 to TRBJ2-7, with D unclear. V was clipped by 0 bases and J by 5 bases, with 11 bases between them. The CDR3 runs 14 residues. Germline loops: CDR1 SGHDN, CDR2 FVKESK. Here the CDR3 DNA reads TGTGCCAGCAGCCAAGAGTCCTTCCGGAACGAGCAGTACTTC. It encodes CASSQESFRNEQYF.

The chain uses TRBV19 and TRBJ2-2; 10 bases are shared with TRBD2. The CDR3 runs to 15 residues. V was clipped by 4 bases and J by 7 bases; unmatched bases: 6. CDR1 and CDR2 (germline): LNHDA, SQIVND (reference sequence). This CDR3 reads CASSTLAGAGGELFF. For the CDR3, the DNA is TGTGCCAGTAGTACCCTAGCGGGAGCGGGCGGGGAGCTGTTTTTT.

The J gene is TRBJ2-2, the V gene TRBV6-1; the D gene is possibly TRBD2 (5 bases). The V gene lost 8 bases and the J gene lost 9 bases, with 16 bases spanning the gap. The germline gives CDR1 MNHNS, CDR2 SASEGT. The CDR3 contains 13 residues. DNA of the CDR3: TGTGCCAGCCGAGGGTCCGGGGATCGGGAGCTGTTTTTT. Residues: CASRGSGDRELFF.

This clonotype was recorded a few times. The chain links TRBV15 to TRBJ1-5; 12 nucleotides align to TRBD1. Germline CDR1 is LNHNV and CDR2 is YYDKDF (reference sequence). The CDR3 consists of 16 residues. V lost 9 bases and J lost 6; bases outside the gene matches: 12. The CDR3: CATGTGGARDSQPQHF. CDR3 bases: TGTGCCACGGGGACAGGGGGCGCGAGGGACAGTCAGCCCCAGCATTTT.

This clonotype has just a few counts. The chain uses TRBV20-1 and TRBJ1-4, with no clear D. V was clipped by 4 bases and J by 2 bases, with 11 bases between them. This CDR3 has 14 residues. CDR1 DFQATT and CDR2 SNEGSKA come from the germline V gene (reference sequence). CDR3 loop: CSANKPETNEKLFF. In nucleotides, the CDR3 is TGCAGTGCTAATAAGCCCGAGACTAATGAAAAACTGTTTTTT.

This clonotype was counted only a few times. The DNA for the CDR3 is TGTGCCAGCAGCCAAGGGTATGGGCCAGGGGGCATCTATGGCTACACCTTC. This translates into CASSQGYGPGGIYGYTF. The genes are TRBV3-1 and TRBJ1-2, with 8 bases fitting TRBD1. The CDR3 has 17 amino acids. Per the germline V gene, CDR1 is LGHDT and CDR2 is YNNKEL (reference sequence). The ends lost 1 base at V and 4 bases at J; junction bases unmatched: 11.

This clonotype was seen more than once but under ten times. The chain joins TRBV20-1 to TRBJ2-4, with 14 positions matching TRBD2. Trimming took 5 bases from V and 8 from J; bases not matched to a gene: 5. Germline V lookup: CDR1 DFQATT, CDR2 SNEGSKA (reference sequence). CDR3 size: 14 residues. The CDR3 DNA reads TGCAGTGCTCGACTAGCGGGAGGGTTAGACATTCAGTACTTC. Translating gives CSARLAGGLDIQYF.

There are a few counts of this clonotype. V and J are TRBV12-3 or TRBV12-4 and TRBJ2-6; D is unresolved. The V gene lost 1 base and the J gene lost 4 bases, with 5 bases spanning the gap. The CDR3 runs 14 residues. CDR3: CASSLETGANVLTF. CDR3 DNA sequence: TGTGCCAGCAGTTTAGAAACCGGGGCCAACGTCCTGACTTTC.

This clonotype appeared a few times. The chain is built from TRBV5-1 and TRBJ2-1, with D tentatively TRBD1 or TRBD2 (6 bases each). The CDR3 totals 15 residues. CDR1 is SGHRS, CDR2 YFSETQ, per germline. The V and J ends lost 1 base and 2 bases respectively, with 10 bases between them. The CDR3 sequence is CASSLYRGAYNEQFF. The CDR3 nucleotides are TGCGCCAGCAGCTTGTATAGGGGGGCCTACAATGAGCAGTTCTTC. Supplemented by reference TRBV5-1 and TRBJ2-1, the full variable domain reads KAGVTQTPRYLIKTRGQQVTLSCSPISGHRSVSWYQQTPGQGLQFLFEYFSETQRNKGNFPGRFSGRQFSNSRSEMNVSTLELGDSALYLCASSLYRGAYNEQFFGPGTRLTVL.

The chain couples TRBV4-1 to TRBJ2-7; maybe TRBD2 (6 bases). V dropped 4 bases and J dropped 4 bases, with 17 bases sitting between them. Germline V gene sequence: CDR1 MGHRA, CDR2 YSYEKL. The CDR3 is 15 amino acids. CDR3 DNA: TGCGCCAGCAGCCTCCGTAGCGGTTATGCTTACGAGCAGTACTTC. This encodes CASSLRSGYAYEQYF.

The CDR3 nucleotides are TGTGCCATCAGTGAGCTTGTGACCGAGAGCGATGAGCAGTTCTTC. It yields the protein CAISELVTESDEQFF. The chain combines TRBV10-3 with TRBJ2-1, with D uncertain. V was pared by 2 bases and J by 8 bases, with 16 bases between. The CDR3 spans 15 residues. CDR1 and CDR2 from the germline V gene are ENHRY and SYGVKD.

The chain carries TRBV5-1 and TRBJ1-2, with TRBD1 matching over 9 bases. From germline, CDR1 is SGHRS and CDR2 YFSETQ. CDR3 size: 14 residues. The J segment lost 2 bases and the V segment lost 10 bases, leaving 9 bases of the junction unmatched. In DNA form, the CDR3 reads TGCGCCGCAGGCGCCGGGACAGGGAACTATGGCTACACCTTC. Amino acids: CAAGAGTGNYGYTF. The full variable domain, in which reference TRBV5-1 and TRBJ1-2 provide the parts outside the CDR3, is KAGVTQTPRYLIKTRGQQVTLSCSPISGHRSVSWYQQTPGQGLQFLFEYFSETQRNKGNFPGRFSGRQFSNSRSEMNVSTLELGDSALYLCAAGAGTGNYGYTFGSGTRLTVV.

V and J are TRBV15 and TRBJ2-1; D is uncertain. The V and J ends lost 4 bases and 10 bases respectively, with 14 bases between them. The V gene's germline CDR1 is LNHNV and CDR2 YYDKDF (reference sequence). This CDR3 contains 13 residues. Here the CDR3 reads CATSTTKLNEQFF. The CDR3 coding sequence is TGTGCCACCAGCACCACAAAGCTGAACGAGCAGTTCTTC.

This clonotype was detected a few times. The rearrangement uses TRBV7-9 and TRBJ1-1, with no clear D. Germline V CDR1 and CDR2: SEHNR, FQNEAQ (reference sequence). CDR3 length: 14 amino acids. V was clipped by 2 bases and J by 0 bases, with 7 bases between them. In DNA, the CDR3 is TGTGCCAGCAGCTTATCCGTCATGAACACTGAAGCTTTCTTT. Translating gives CASSLSVMNTEAFF.

This chain connects TRBV5-1 to TRBJ2-7; 7 bases align to TRBD1. Germline V CDR1 and CDR2: SGHRS, YFSETQ. V shed 1 base, J shed 7 bases, and the junction held 11 bases outside the gene matches. CDR3 length: 15 amino acids. The CDR3 DNA sequence: TGCGCCAGCAGCTTGAGGGCCACAGGGGCCTCTGAGCAGTACTTC. This codes for CASSLRATGASEQYF.

This clonotype has a count of ten or more. V usage is TRBV29-1 and J usage is TRBJ2-2; no clear D gene. The germline CDR1 and CDR2 sequences are SQVTM and ANQGSEA. CDR3 length: 12 residues. The germline V and J ends were trimmed by 6 bases and 5 bases, with 10 bases remaining between them. Here the CDR3 DNA reads TGCAGCGTCCCTCTTAATACCGGGGAGCTGTTTTTT. Its translation is CSVPLNTGELFF.

The sample holds a few counts of this clonotype. The rearrangement joins TRBV12-3 or TRBV12-4 to TRBJ2-7, with D possibly being TRBD2 (6 bases). Trimming removed 1 base from V and 9 bases from J, with 22 bases in between. The length of the CDR3 is 16 residues. CDR3 in DNA: TGTGCCAGCAGTTTAGATTTGAGGAGGGCGCGCGGATGGCAGTACTTC. Translating it yields CASSLDLRRARGWQYF.

The chain is built from TRBV4-1 and TRBJ2-1; D perhaps matches TRBD1 (6 bases). V lost 0 bases and J lost 11, with 17 bases in between. This CDR3 has 15 residues. Germline CDR1 reads MGHRA; CDR2 reads YSYEKL. The CDR3 loop reads CASSQEVSKDRQQFF. CDR3 DNA sequence: TGCGCCAGCAGCCAAGAGGTTTCTAAGGACAGACAGCAGTTCTTC.

This clonotype was observed once. This rearrangement joins TRBV28 to TRBJ2-1, with TRBD1 matching 7 bases. V lost 6 bases and J lost 6; bases outside the gene matches: 14. The CDR3 totals 16 residues. Germline CDR1 MDHEN, CDR2 SYDVKM. This CDR3 is CASRAPGTAISNEQFF. The CDR3 nucleotides are TGTGCCAGCAGGGCCCCCGGGACAGCAATTTCCAATGAGCAGTTCTTC.

The rearrangement uses TRBV4-1 and TRBJ1-2; D is perhaps TRBD1 (5 bases). Deletions cut 6 bases from V and 3 bases from J, with 14 bases between. The CDR3 extends over 14 amino acids. Germline V gives CDR1 MGHRA, CDR2 YSYEKL. The CDR3 DNA reads as TGCGCCAGCAGTCGGGACCCTCGCGACTATGGCTACACCTTC. Protein sequence: CASSRDPRDYGYTF.

This clonotype was found a few times. Here the CDR3 reads CASSLGPGTSNEQFF. DNA of the CDR3: TGTGCCAGCAGCTTAGGACCAGGGACTTCGAATGAGCAGTTCTTC. The V call is TRBV7-9, the J call TRBJ2-1; D is perhaps TRBD2 (6 bases). CDR3 length: 15 residues. V was shortened by 1 base and J by 7 bases, with 14 bases between the two germline ends. CDR1 is SEHNR and CDR2 is FQNEAQ in the germline V gene (reference sequence).

The rearrangement uses TRBV20-1 and TRBJ1-4; D call uncertain. Germline-derived CDR1 and CDR2 are DFQATT and SNEGSKA (reference sequence). With 3 bases removed from V and 0 bases from J, the gap between germline ends came to 14 bases. The CDR3 is 16 residues long. CDR3 region: CSASSHAPSTNEKLFF. CDR3 nucleotides: TGCAGTGCTAGCAGCCATGCTCCGTCAACTAATGAAAAACTGTTTTTT.

This chain links TRBV12-3 or TRBV12-4 with TRBJ2-1; D tentatively reads TRBD1 or TRBD2 (6 bases each). This CDR3 is built from 16 residues. The V and J ends lost 4 bases and 4 bases respectively, with 17 bases between them. CDR3 residues: CASSSRGVGLYNEQFF. DNA for the CDR3: TGTGCCAGCAGTTCCAGGGGAGTTGGACTATACAATGAGCAGTTCTTC.

V usage is TRBV2 and J usage is TRBJ2-3, with D perhaps TRBD1 or TRBD2 (5 bases each). Trimming shortened V by 8 bases and J by 7 bases, and 22 bases separated the two germline ends. Germline CDR1 SNHLY, CDR2 FYNNEI. This CDR3 is 15 amino acids long. CDR3 loop: CASRTFGAALNTQYF. CDR3 in DNA: TGTGCCAGCCGCACCTTCGGGGCTGCCTTAAATACGCAGTATTTT.

This clonotype was picked up a small number of times. This sequence joins TRBV12-3 or TRBV12-4 and TRBJ2-7, with D hard to call. Trimming left V 0 bases short and J 6 bases short, with 12 bases between. The CDR3 extends over 14 amino acids. CDR3 sequence reads: CASSLARASVEQYF. The CDR3, as DNA: TGTGCCAGCAGTTTAGCTAGAGCTAGTGTCGAGCAGTACTTC.

This clonotype was found a few times. The chain employs TRBV7-7 and TRBJ1-1; 9 bases are a match to TRBD1. The germline gives CDR1 SSHAT, CDR2 FNYEAQ (reference sequence). The V and J ends lost 1 base and 0 bases, in that order; junction bases with no gene match: 9. The CDR3 covers 18 residues. The CDR3 protein is CASSLDEGTGSMNTEAFF. DNA for the CDR3: TGTGCCAGCAGCTTAGATGAGGGGACAGGGTCCATGAACACTGAAGCTTTCTTT.

This clonotype appeared a few times. The chain couples TRBV5-6 to TRBJ1-5; no clear D. The germline gives CDR1 SGHDT, CDR2 YYEEEE. The V gene lost 5 bases and the J gene lost 4 bases, with 13 bases spanning the gap. This CDR3 is 14 amino acids long. The CDR3 DNA is TGTGCCAGCAGTCGTATTAATTCTAATCAGCCCCAGCATTTT. It specifies CASSRINSNQPQHF.

The chain is built from TRBV18 and TRBJ2-1; D may be TRBD1 (5 bases). This CDR3 has 14 amino acids. V lost 1 base and J 4 bases, leaving 8 bases between the germline ends. From germline, CDR1 is KGHSH and CDR2 LQKENI. CDR3 sequence reads: CASSPLSGYNEQFF. The CDR3 DNA reads as TGTGCCAGCTCACCACTATCAGGGTACAATGAGCAGTTCTTC.